The 23 T cell receptor beta chains below were found in one sample sequenced in a study of control samples from healthy donors and cancer patients. TCRdb's copy holds only in-frame clones and misses some; the assay was immunoSEQ multiplex PCR. The sample records 95,000 to 130,000 clones, approximately 90% being singletons. What was sequenced was blood. These receptors were taken from a woman aged 70-85 years in good health.

This chain connects TRBV5-1 to TRBJ1-4; 12 nucleotides match TRBD1. V dropped 4 bases and J dropped 7; count of bases not matched to a gene: 5. Germline CDR1 is SGHRS and CDR2 is YFSETQ. The CDR3 is 15 amino acids. CDR3 bases: TGCGCCAGCAGCCTAACGGGACAGGGGGCTGAAAAACTGTTTTTT. Its translation: CASSLTGQGAEKLFF.

The CDR3 region is CASSEAVAGGTETQYF. The CDR3 DNA reads as TGTGCCAGCAGTGAAGCTGTAGCGGGGGGGACAGAGACCCAGTACTTC. The chain recombines TRBV2 with TRBJ2-5; 11 bases fit TRBD2. The CDR3 runs to 16 residues. The germline V gene encodes CDR1 SNHLY and CDR2 FYNNEI. With V trimmed by 0 bases and J by 4 bases, 4 bases remained unmatched. Together with reference TRBV2 and TRBJ2-5, the CDR3 gives the full variable domain: EPEVTQTPSHQVTQMGQEVILRCVPISNHLYFYWYRQILGQKVEFLVSFYNNEISEKSEIFDDQFSVERPDGSNFTLKIRSTKLEDSAMYFCASSEAVAGGTETQYFGPGTRLLVL.

Only one count was recorded for this clone. Here the CDR3 DNA reads TGTGCCAGCAGCTTGGGACCAGAAGAGACCCAGTACTTC. Translating it yields CASSLGPEETQYF. This chain connects TRBV11-2 to TRBJ2-5; D may correspond to TRBD1 or TRBD2 (5 bases each). Per germline, CDR1 SGHAT and CDR2 FQNNGV. The CDR3 contains 13 residues. The V end lost 3 bases, the J end lost 3 bases, and 8 bases lay between the germline ends.

This clone was found a few times. The J gene is TRBJ2-5, the V gene TRBV5-6; D unclear. Germline V gene data show CDR1 as SGHDT and CDR2 as YYEEEE. The CDR3 has 11 residues. Trimming shortened V by 2 bases and J by 5 bases, and 4 bases separated the two germline ends. CDR3 protein: CASSLLETQYF. In DNA, the CDR3 is TGTGCCAGCAGCTTATTGGAGACCCAGTACTTC.

The CDR3 DNA sequence: TGTGCCAGCAGCCCCCCGGGACAGGGTTCGGGCTACACCTTC. Translation gives CASSPPGQGSGYTF. V gene TRBV11-2 combines with J gene TRBJ1-2; 9 bases line up with TRBD1. CDR1 is SGHAT, CDR2 FQNNGV, per germline. The CDR3 length is 14 residues. V lost 5 bases to trimming and J lost 8 bases; unmatched junction nucleotides: 9.

With respect to this clone: With a far larger clone one base away, a read error is the likely cause. The chain joins TRBV6-6 to TRBJ1-2, with 7 bases identical to TRBD1. Germline V lookup: CDR1 MNHNY, CDR2 SVGAGI (reference sequence). The CDR3 contains 13 residues. The CDR3 protein is CACRDDRVAGYTF. DNA for the CDR3: TGTGCCTGCAGAGACGACAGGGTTGCCGGCTACACCTTC.

The genes are TRBV19 and TRBJ1-2; D may be TRBD1 (6 bases). The CDR3 runs 15 residues. CDR1 and CDR2 from the germline V gene are LNHDA and SQIVND (reference sequence). V was pared by 4 bases and J by 1 base, with 13 bases between. DNA of the CDR3: TGTGCCAGTAGTAGTTGGACAGTCCTTAACTATGGCTACACCTTC. Translating it yields CASSSWTVLNYGYTF.

The chain carries TRBV21-1 and TRBJ2-7; TRBD1 is taken as the D call from the table, unchecked against the DNA. TRBV21-1 is a pseudogene segment. This CDR3 has 13 residues. The CDR3 nucleotides are TGTGCCAGCCCCGGGACAGCCTCCTACGAGCAGTACTTC. It yields the protein CASPGTASYEQYF.

This chain connects TRBV6-2 or TRBV6-3 to TRBJ1-1, with D unclear. Between the trimmed V and J ends, which lost 4 bases and 5 bases, there was a span of 17 bases. The germline V gene encodes CDR1 MNHEY and CDR2 SVGEGT. This CDR3 contains 15 residues. The CDR3 DNA reads as TGTGCCAGCAGTTCAGAAGCTCGGGTACGGACTGAAGCTTTCTTT. It encodes CASSSEARVRTEAFF.

V gene TRBV3-1 (or the pseudogene TRBV3-2) combines with J gene TRBJ2-7; the D gene is possibly TRBD2 (6 bases). The length of the CDR3 is 15 residues. V was cut by 4 bases and J by 0 bases, with 13 bases left in between. From germline, CDR1 is LGHDT and CDR2 YNNKEL (reference sequence). The CDR3: CASSRGGAYSYEQYF. The CDR3 region has the DNA TGTGCCAGCAGCCGAGGCGGGGCTTACTCCTACGAGCAGTACTTC.

V is TRBV4-2 and J is TRBJ1-1, with D maybe TRBD1 (5 bases). Germline V gene sequence: CDR1 LGHNA, CDR2 YNFKEQ. V was shortened by 1 base and J by 6 bases, with 18 bases between the two germline ends. This CDR3 comprises 16 residues. The CDR3 region has the DNA TGTGCCAGCAGCCAAGGGTGGGGCGGGATGGACGCTGAAGCTTTCTTT. It translates to CASSQGWGGMDAEAFF.

This clone was seen just once. The V call is TRBV5-8, the J call TRBJ1-1; D unclear. V dropped 5 bases and J dropped 7 bases, with 9 bases sitting between them. The CDR3 runs 11 residues. Germline values: CDR1 SGHTS, CDR2 YDEGEE. CDR3 nucleotide sequence: TGTGCCAGCAGGAGGGCACTTGAAGCTTTCTTT. As protein: CASRRALEAFF.

This chain uses TRBV5-1 with TRBJ1-3; D is undetermined. CDR1 SGHRS and CDR2 YFSETQ come from the germline V gene. This CDR3 region has 13 residues. V lost 4 bases, J lost 4 bases, and 9 bases lay in between. CDR3 DNA sequence: TGCGCCAGCAGCCCGGAAGGGGGAAACACCATATATTTT. This encodes CASSPEGGNTIYF. Looking up the rest from reference TRBV5-1 and TRBJ1-3 gives the full variable domain: KAGVTQTPRYLIKTRGQQVTLSCSPISGHRSVSWYQQTPGQGLQFLFEYFSETQRNKGNFPGRFSGRQFSNSRSEMNVSTLELGDSALYLCASSPEGGNTIYFGEGSWLTVV.

This chain links TRBV12-3 or TRBV12-4 with TRBJ1-5; possible D gene TRBD1, 6 bases. CDR3 length: 13 amino acids. V gave up 7 bases and J gave up 9 bases, with 16 bases separating them. Here the CDR3 reads CASTMTGGGPQHF. The CDR3 coding sequence is TGTGCCAGCACCATGACAGGAGGCGGGCCCCAGCATTTT.

The rearrangement links TRBV7-9 to TRBJ2-5; 7 bases fit TRBD2. With V trimmed by 2 bases and J by 2 bases, 5 bases remained unmatched. The CDR3 totals 15 residues. Per the germline V gene, CDR1 is SEHNR and CDR2 is FQNEAQ (reference sequence). The CDR3 protein is CASSLPLAAQETQYF. CDR3 in DNA: TGTGCCAGCAGCTTACCCCTAGCGGCGCAAGAGACCCAGTACTTC.

The V and J genes are TRBV7-9 and TRBJ1-4; D may be TRBD1 (5 bases). Germline values: CDR1 SEHNR, CDR2 FQNEAQ (reference sequence). This CDR3 is 14 amino acids long. V lost 5 bases and J 3 bases, leaving 10 bases between the germline ends. The CDR3 nucleotides are TGTGCCAGCAGCCCCGGCAGGGCTAATGAAAAACTGTTTTTT. Residues: CASSPGRANEKLFF.

This chain uses TRBV4-1 with TRBJ2-3; D is unresolved. V dropped 0 bases and J dropped 0 bases, with 16 bases sitting between them. Looked up from germline, CDR1 is MGHRA and CDR2 is YSYEKL. The CDR3 extends over 18 amino acids. For the CDR3, the DNA is TGCGCCAGCAGCCAAGAGGTCCCCGGGCCATGGAGCACAGATACGCAGTATTTT. Its protein product is CASSQEVPGPWSTDTQYF.

The J gene is TRBJ2-1, the V gene TRBV11-3, with 8 bases aligning to TRBD1. Germline-derived CDR1 and CDR2 are SGHNT and YENEEA. This CDR3 has 14 amino acids. The J segment lost 8 bases and the V segment lost 3 bases, leaving 6 bases of the junction unmatched. CDR3 amino acids: CASSLTGVGYEQFF. CDR3 in DNA: TGTGCCAGCAGCTTGACAGGGGTGGGCTATGAGCAGTTCTTC.

The chain carries TRBV3-1 (or the pseudogene TRBV3-2) and TRBJ2-3; TRBD2 agrees at 9 bases. J lost 6 bases, V lost 4 bases, and 11 bases had no gene match. CDR1 is LGHDT, CDR2 YNNKEL, per germline (reference sequence). This CDR3 spans 16 amino acids. The CDR3 is CASSRVAGGPVDTQYF. DNA for the CDR3: TGTGCCAGCAGCCGGGTGGCGGGGGGGCCTGTGGATACGCAGTATTTT.

The chain has TRBV7-9 and TRBJ1-4; D call uncertain. Germline CDR1 is SEHNR and CDR2 is FQNEAQ (reference sequence). V lost 1 base, J lost 5 bases, and 8 bases lay in between. CDR3 size: 14 residues. CDR3 sequence (DNA): TGTGCCAGCAGCTTAGGGGTAGGGAATGAAAAACTGTTTTTT. It yields the protein CASSLGVGNEKLFF.

The chain carries TRBV5-1 and TRBJ2-2, with 10 bases identical to TRBD1. This CDR3 spans 15 amino acids. Germline assignment: CDR1 SGHRS and CDR2 YFSETQ. J was trimmed by 5 bases and V by 1 base; bases with no gene match: 2. The CDR3 DNA reads TGCGCCAGCAGCTTGAGGGACAGGGGTACCGGGGAGCTGTTTTTT. This translates into CASSLRDRGTGELFF.

CDR3 amino acids: CASRADRGAAFF. CDR3 bases: TGTGCCAGCAGGGCCGACAGGGGCGCAGCTTTCTTT. The genes are TRBV2 and TRBJ1-1, with TRBD1 matching 8 bases. CDR1 and CDR2 (germline): SNHLY, FYNNEI. The CDR3 is 12 residues long. The ends lost 6 bases at V and 10 bases at J; junction bases unmatched: 7.

V and J are TRBV7-2 and TRBJ1-5; possibly TRBD1 for D (5 bases). The CDR3 length is 14 residues. The germline CDR1 and CDR2 sequences are SGHTA and FQGNSA. The V end was cut by 3 bases, the J end by 2 bases, with 8 bases between. CDR3 nucleotides: TGTGCCAGCAGCTTGCAGGGTGGCAATCAGCCCCAGCATTTT. Translated, it gives CASSLQGGNQPQHF.